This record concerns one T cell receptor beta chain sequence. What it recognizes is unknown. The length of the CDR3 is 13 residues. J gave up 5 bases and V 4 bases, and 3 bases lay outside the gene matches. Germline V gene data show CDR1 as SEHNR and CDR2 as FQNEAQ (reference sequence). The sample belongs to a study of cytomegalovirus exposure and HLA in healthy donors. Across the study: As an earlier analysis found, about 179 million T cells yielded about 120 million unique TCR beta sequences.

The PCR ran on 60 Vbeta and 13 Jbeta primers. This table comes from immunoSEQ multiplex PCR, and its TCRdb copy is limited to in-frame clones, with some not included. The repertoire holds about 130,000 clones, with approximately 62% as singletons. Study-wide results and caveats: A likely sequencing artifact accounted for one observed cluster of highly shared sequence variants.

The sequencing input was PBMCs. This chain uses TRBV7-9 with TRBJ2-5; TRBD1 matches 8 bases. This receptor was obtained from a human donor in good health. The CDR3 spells CASSSRQGETQYF. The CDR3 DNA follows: TGTGCCAGCAGCTCCCGACAGGGGGAGACCCAGTACTTC.